These 14 T cell receptor beta chains were sequenced from one sample in a study of blood T cell repertoires in COVID-19. Repertoires were generated with immunoSEQ multiplex PCR, while TCRdb's copy carries only in-frame clones and drops some. The repertoire consists of roughly 200,000 clones, with around nine tenths occurring once and the leading ten covering around 7%. The sequenced material came from peripheral blood. Receptors were obtained from a man aged 35 to 55 with acute or convalescent COVID-19.

The genes are TRBV2 and TRBJ2-7; TRBD1 matches 7 bases. Germline lookup yields CDR1 SNHLY and CDR2 FYNNEI. V gave up 3 bases and J gave up 2 bases; unmatched junction bases: 4. The CDR3 has 14 residues. The CDR3, as DNA: TGTGCCAGCAGTGATCGCGACAGGGCCTACGAGCAGTACTTC. Translating it yields CASSDRDRAYEQYF. Full variable domain (missing parts from reference TRBV2 and TRBJ2-7): EPEVTQTPSHQVTQMGQEVILRCVPISNHLYFYWYRQILGQKVEFLVSFYNNEISEKSEIFDDQFSVERPDGSNFTLKIRSTKLEDSAMYFCASSDRDRAYEQYFGPGTRLTVT.

The gene calls are TRBV6-5 and TRBJ2-1; no clear D. This CDR3 is built from 15 residues. CDR1 and CDR2 (germline): MNHEY, SVGAGI. V was clipped by 8 bases and J by 0 bases, with 14 bases between them. Here the CDR3 DNA reads TGTGCCAGCCACCAGGCCCTAAGCTCCTACAATGAGCAGTTCTTC. It codes for CASHQALSSYNEQFF.

The rearrangement uses TRBV6-5 and TRBJ1-4; D might be TRBD1 (5 bases). The CDR3 loop spans 15 amino acids. Germline V gene sequence: CDR1 MNHEY, CDR2 SVGAGI. With 3 bases removed from V and 3 bases from J, the gap between germline ends came to 11 bases. The CDR3 bases are TGTGCCAGCAGTTATTCGGCGGGGGCTAATGAAAAACTGTTTTTT. As protein: CASSYSAGANEKLFF.

The rearrangement joins TRBV6-2 or TRBV6-3 to TRBJ1-2; tentatively, D is TRBD1 (5 bases). This CDR3 has 13 residues. Trimming took off 6 bases at V and 5 bases at J, with 13 bases between the two ends. Germline CDR1 reads MNHEY; CDR2 reads SVGEGT. In DNA, the CDR3 is TGTGCCAGCAGCAACGACAGAATTTATGGCTACACCTTC. Translation gives CASSNDRIYGYTF.

This rearrangement joins TRBV7-2 to TRBJ2-4, with D perhaps matching TRBD2 (5 bases). V was cut by 5 bases and J by 3 bases, with 17 bases left in between. CDR1 and CDR2 from the germline V gene are SGHTA and FQGNSA. This CDR3 spans 16 amino acids. The CDR3: CASSPGLPDGKNIQYF. The CDR3 bases are TGTGCCAGCAGCCCTGGACTCCCTGACGGCAAAAACATTCAGTACTTC.

V is TRBV5-1 and J is TRBJ1-2; 7 bases agree with TRBD1. The CDR3 loop spans 16 amino acids. Germline CDR1 reads SGHRS; CDR2 reads YFSETQ. The V gene end was trimmed by 3 bases and the J gene end by 6 bases; junction bases not matched to a gene: 14. As DNA, the CDR3 is TGCGCCAGCAGCTCGAGGACAGGCAACTCGTTTAATGGCTACACCTTC. As protein: CASSSRTGNSFNGYTF.

Concerning this clone itself: Different DNA sequences within this sample yield the same CDR3. This rearrangement joins TRBV7-3 to TRBJ2-3; TRBD2 aligns across 8 bases. The CDR3 is 15 amino acids. CDR1 is SGHTA, CDR2 FQGTGA, per germline. V lost 2 bases, J lost 0 bases, and 1 base stayed unmatched. The CDR3, as DNA: TGTGCCAGCAGCTTAGCGGGGGGCAGCACAGATACGCAGTATTTT. This sequence encodes CASSLAGGSTDTQYF.

The chain is built from TRBV6-5 and TRBJ1-5; TRBD1 aligns across 8 bases. Trimming at V came to 4 bases and at J to 5 bases, leaving 7 bases not matched to a gene. Germline CDR1 and CDR2: MNHEY and SVGAGI. The CDR3 spans 15 residues. The CDR3, as DNA: TGTGCCAGCAGTTCCAGGACAGGGCCTTATCAGCCCCAGCATTTT. Protein product: CASSSRTGPYQPQHF.

The chain carries TRBV29-1 and TRBJ1-1; 8 bases map to TRBD1. V lost 7 bases, J lost 3 bases, and 7 bases stayed unmatched. Germline assignment: CDR1 SQVTM and CDR2 ANQGSEA. The CDR3 sequence is 13 residues long. The CDR3 nucleotides read TGCAGCGCCACGGGACAGGCCTACACTGAAGCTTTCTTT. Its protein product is CSATGQAYTEAFF.

The rearrangement uses TRBV7-2 and TRBJ1-5; D remains ambiguous. Trimming cost V 0 bases and J 3 bases, with 12 bases left between them. Germline CDR1 and CDR2: SGHTA and FQGNSA. This CDR3 has 16 residues. CDR3 DNA sequence: TGTGCCAGCAGCTTAGCGGAGAGCGGATTCAATCAGCCCCAGCATTTT. It encodes CASSLAESGFNQPQHF.

The table lists this clone with a few counts. The CDR3 sequence is CASSPTGDSYEQYF. The CDR3 DNA follows: TGTGCCAGCAGCCCGACAGGGGACTCCTACGAGCAGTACTTC. The rearrangement links TRBV5-6 to TRBJ2-7, with 8 bases identical to TRBD1. J lost 0 bases, V lost 4 bases, and 3 bases had no gene match. Germline V gene data show CDR1 as SGHDT and CDR2 as YYEEEE. This CDR3 is built from 14 residues.

The chain links TRBV5-1 to TRBJ2-5; 9 bases match TRBD1. CDR3 length equals 16 residues. V lost 2 bases and J lost 4; bases outside the gene matches: 9. Germline lookup yields CDR1 SGHRS and CDR2 YFSETQ. The CDR3 region has the DNA TGCGCCAGCAGCTTACCGGGACAGGGTTCGTTAGAGACCCAGTACTTC. Its translation is CASSLPGQGSLETQYF.

The rearrangement uses TRBV18 and TRBJ1-5; no clear D gene. V lost 3 bases to trimming and J lost 3 bases, with 6 bases between them. CDR3 size: 13 residues. The germline gives CDR1 KGHSH, CDR2 LQKENI. Written as DNA, the CDR3 is TGTGCCAGCTCACCGGCAGACAATCAGCCCCAGCATTTT. This sequence encodes CASSPADNQPQHF.

The genes are TRBV27 and TRBJ2-7; 11 nucleotides match TRBD2. The trim removed 6 bases at V and 3 bases at J, leaving 4 bases unmatched. Germline assignment: CDR1 MNHEY and CDR2 SMNVEV (reference sequence). The CDR3 has 14 residues. The DNA of the CDR3 is TGTGCCAGCAGCGGCGGGACTAGCGGCTACGAGCAGTACTTC. It is translated as CASSGGTSGYEQYF.